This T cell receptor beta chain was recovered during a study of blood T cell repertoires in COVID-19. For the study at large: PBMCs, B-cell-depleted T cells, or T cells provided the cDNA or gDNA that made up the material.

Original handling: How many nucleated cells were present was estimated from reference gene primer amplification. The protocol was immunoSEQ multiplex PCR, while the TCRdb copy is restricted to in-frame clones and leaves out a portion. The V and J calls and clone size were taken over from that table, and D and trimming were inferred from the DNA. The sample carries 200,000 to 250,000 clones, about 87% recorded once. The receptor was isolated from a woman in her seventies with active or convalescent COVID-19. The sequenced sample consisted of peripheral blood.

The CDR3 DNA is TGCGCCAGCAGCCCCGGACTAGCGGGGACGCCAGGCACAGATACGCAGTATTTT. It codes for CASSPGLAGTPGTDTQYF. The chain combines TRBV5-1 with TRBJ2-3; 12 bases align to TRBD2. V shed 4 bases and J 1 base; nucleotides not matched to a gene: 10. The germline V gene encodes CDR1 SGHRS and CDR2 YFSETQ. This CDR3 is 18 amino acids long.